One and the same sample provided the 26 T cell receptor beta chains below, sequenced in a study of T-cell reconstitution after alpha-beta-depleted transplantation in children. As it was prepared, the TCRbeta library received unique molecular identifiers. TCRdb re-derived calls from the PCR reads in MiXCR, one entry per CDR3 protein. The data show over 45,000 distinct CDR3 sequences, about 10% seen once. Source: PBMCs, mostly from graft donor cells, taken 60 days after TCRalphabeta/CD19-depleted stem cell transplant. The receptors derive from a male patient between 2 and 10 years old who had a stem cell transplant for chronic granulomatous disease, so the T cells may come from the graft donor.

This clonotype was observed many times. The chain combines TRBV20-1 with TRBJ2-1; D not certain. Germline CDR1 reads DFQATT; CDR2 reads SNEGSKA (reference sequence). V shed 5 bases and J shed 8 bases, with 13 bases lying between them. This CDR3 spans 12 amino acids. The CDR3 sequence is CSAQARIDEQFF. In nucleotides, the CDR3 is TGCAGTGCTCAGGCCCGGATCGATGAGCAGTTCTTC.

Ten or more counts support this clonotype. The V gene is TRBV7-2, the J gene TRBJ2-5; weak D call: TRBD2 (6 bases). The CDR3 loop spans 15 amino acids. V lost 1 base to trimming and J lost 3 bases, with 12 bases between them. CDR1 is SGHTA, CDR2 FQGNSA, per germline. CDR3 nucleotide sequence: TGTGCCAGCAGCTTAGTGGCTAGCGCGAAAGAGACCCAGTACTTC. This codes for CASSLVASAKETQYF. Full variable domain (remainder filled in from reference TRBV7-2 and TRBJ2-5): GAGVSQSPSNKVTEKGKDVELRCDPISGHTALYWYRQSLGQGLEFLIYFQGNSAPDKSGLPSDRFSAERTGGSVSTLTIQRTQQEDSAVYLCASSLVASAKETQYFGPGTRLLVL.

The chain uses TRBV20-1 and TRBJ1-5; D is perhaps TRBD1 (6 bases). This CDR3 has 13 amino acids. The germline gives CDR1 DFQATT, CDR2 SNEGSKA (reference sequence). The V gene lost 8 bases and the J gene lost 2 bases, with 13 bases spanning the gap. The DNA of the CDR3 is TGCAGTACAACGACAGGACGCAATCAGCCCCAGCATTTT. It codes for CSTTTGRNQPQHF.

The chain joins TRBV19 to TRBJ1-2; 7 nucleotides match TRBD1. V was pared by 5 bases and J by 9 bases, with 3 bases of the junction left unmatched. The CDR3 runs to 11 residues. Germline CDR1 is LNHDA and CDR2 is SQIVND (reference sequence). The CDR3, as DNA: TGTGCCAGTAGTGTACAGGGGCGCTACACCTTC. This gives the protein CASSVQGRYTF.

This clonotype was counted between two and nine times. The chain carries TRBV4-1 and TRBJ1-4; TRBD1 aligns across 7 bases. Looked up from germline, CDR1 is MGHRA and CDR2 is YSYEKL. Unmatched junction bases numbered 9, after V lost 0 bases and J lost 8 bases. The CDR3 length is 16 residues. The CDR3 loop reads CASSQDRNRGYEKLFF. The CDR3 DNA is TGCGCCAGCAGCCAAGATAGGAACAGGGGTTACGAAAAACTGTTTTTT.

This clonotype has ten or more counts. The chain recombines TRBV12-5 with TRBJ1-2; D not certain. V was trimmed by 0 bases and J by 6 bases, leaving 14 bases between them. The CDR3 totals 15 residues. CDR1 and CDR2 (germline): LGHNT, FRNRAP. CDR3 bases: TGTGCTAGTGGTTTGGTATTAGGCGTCGGGAATGGCTACACCTTC. Translating it yields CASGLVLGVGNGYTF. The variable domain in full, completed from reference TRBV12-5 and TRBJ1-2, reads DARVTQTPRHKVTEMGQEVTMRCQPILGHNTVFWYRQTMMQGLELLAYFRNRAPLDDSGMPKDRFSAEMPDATLATLKIQPSEPRDSAVYFCASGLVLGVGNGYTFGSGTRLTVV.

This clonotype appeared many times. The V gene is TRBV11-2, the J gene TRBJ2-5, with D maybe TRBD1 (6 bases). The CDR3 is 15 amino acids. V lost 3 bases and J lost 4, with 15 bases in between. The germline V gene has CDR1 SGHAT and CDR2 FQNNGV. CDR3 nucleotides: TGTGCCAGCAGCTTCAGACAGGCTTCCGTAGAGACCCAGTACTTC. It specifies CASSFRQASVETQYF. The full variable domain, completed using reference TRBV11-2 and TRBJ2-5, is EAGVAQSPRYKIIEKRQSVAFWCNPISGHATLYWYQQILGQGPKLLIQFQNNGVVDDSQLPKDRFSAERLKGVDSTLKIQPAKLEDSAVYLCASSFRQASVETQYFGPGTRLLVL.

This clonotype has at least ten counts. The chain couples TRBV9 to TRBJ2-1, with D possibly TRBD2 on 5 matching bases. Trimming cost V 4 bases and J 0 bases, with 11 bases left between them. The CDR3 contains 15 residues. CDR1 and CDR2 (germline): SGDLS, YYNGEE. CDR3 nucleotides: TGTGCCAGCAGCCCCGGGGTCAGCTCCTACAATGAGCAGTTCTTC. It translates to CASSPGVSSYNEQFF.

At least ten counts were recorded for this clonotype. The chain links TRBV10-3 to TRBJ2-5; D ambiguous. The germline V gene encodes CDR1 ENHRY and CDR2 SYGVKD. CDR3 size: 13 residues. V was pared by 3 bases and J by 0 bases, with 5 bases between. The CDR3 sequence is CAISDANQETQYF. The CDR3 DNA follows: TGTGCCATCAGTGACGCTAACCAAGAGACCCAGTACTTC.

This clonotype appeared many times. Given a much more abundant clone one base away, this may be a read error. V gene TRBV12-3 or TRBV12-4 combines with J gene TRBJ2-1; the D gene could be TRBD1 or TRBD2 (6 bases each). The CDR3 spans 16 residues. CDR3 sequence (DNA): TGTGCCAGCGTATTCTCCACAGGGAACCGGGGGAATGAGCAGTCCTTC. This codes for CASVFSTGNRGNEQSF.

This clonotype was seen many times. V gene TRBV4-1 combines with J gene TRBJ1-3; TRBD1 might be the D (5 bases). The CDR3 runs to 16 residues. Between the trimmed V and J ends, which lost 5 bases and 0 bases, there was a span of 14 bases. Germline values: CDR1 MGHRA, CDR2 YSYEKL. This CDR3 reads CASSWEGPPSGNTIYF. The CDR3 nucleotides are TGCGCCAGCAGCTGGGAGGGGCCTCCCTCTGGAAACACCATATATTTT.

This chain uses TRBV20-1 with TRBJ1-5; tentatively, D is TRBD1 (5 bases). CDR3 length equals 16 residues. V lost 5 bases and J 3 bases, leaving 20 bases between the germline ends. CDR1 DFQATT and CDR2 SNEGSKA come from the germline V gene (reference sequence). CDR3 bases: TGCAGTGCTCCCCCTCAGGGAAAAGGGTTCAATCAGCCCCAGCATTTT. Amino acid sequence: CSAPPQGKGFNQPQHF.

This clonotype has a count of ten or more. The V and J genes are TRBV19 and TRBJ2-7, with TRBD1 matching over 10 bases. Germline V lookup: CDR1 LNHDA, CDR2 SQIVND (reference sequence). This CDR3 spans 13 amino acids. Losses at the gene ends were 6 bases for V and 6 bases for J; bases not matched to a gene: 5. The CDR3 protein is CASRGDRGSEQYF. CDR3 bases: TGTGCCAGTAGAGGGGACAGGGGTTCCGAGCAGTACTTC.

This clonotype was observed at least ten times. The chain couples TRBV3-1 to TRBJ2-7, with 7 bases matching TRBD1. Germline assignment: CDR1 LGHDT and CDR2 YNNKEL (reference sequence). The V segment lost 5 bases and the J segment 2 bases; nucleotides outside the gene matches: 6. The CDR3 has 14 residues. The CDR3 nucleotides are TGTGCCAGCAGCTCAGACAGGGTTCCCTACGAGCAGTACTTC. This sequence encodes CASSSDRVPYEQYF.

This clonotype was seen many times. The V call is TRBV7-2, the J call TRBJ2-7, with TRBD2 as a possible D gene (5 bases). The V end lost 6 bases, the J end lost 0 bases, and 9 bases lay between the germline ends. CDR1 and CDR2 (germline): SGHTA, FQGNSA. CDR3 length equals 13 residues. The CDR3 reads CASRRRSSYEQYF. The CDR3 coding sequence is TGTGCCAGCAGGCGGAGGAGCTCCTACGAGCAGTACTTC. The full variable domain, completed using reference TRBV7-2 and TRBJ2-7, is GAGVSQSPSNKVTEKGKDVELRCDPISGHTALYWYRQSLGQGLEFLIYFQGNSAPDKSGLPSDRFSAERTGGSVSTLTIQRTQQEDSAVYLCASRRRSSYEQYFGPGTRLTVT.

The table lists this clonotype with a few counts. This chain uses TRBV5-1 with TRBJ2-1; 7 bases fit TRBD2. Germline CDR1 and CDR2: SGHRS and YFSETQ. V trimming: 4 bases; J trimming: 4 bases; junction bases outside the gene matches: 17. The CDR3 runs to 18 residues. In DNA form, the CDR3 reads TGCGCCAGCAGCCCGCGCGCTCCAAGCGGGACGACATACAATGAGCAGTTCTTC. Amino acids: CASSPRAPSGTTYNEQFF.

This chain joins TRBV20-1 and TRBJ1-3; D gene uncertain. The V end was cut by 3 bases, the J end by 0 bases, with 9 bases between. The germline V gene has CDR1 DFQATT and CDR2 SNEGSKA (reference sequence). The CDR3 is 14 amino acids. The CDR3 coding sequence is TGCAGTGCTAGGGGTCGAATCTCTGGAAACACCATATATTTT. As protein: CSARGRISGNTIYF.

Ten or more counts support this clonotype. V gene TRBV12-3 or TRBV12-4 combines with J gene TRBJ2-5; D not resolved. The CDR3 has 11 amino acids. The ends were cut back, 1 base at V and 7 bases at J, with 4 bases in the middle. The CDR3 is CASSLVGTQYF. In DNA, the CDR3 is TGTGCCAGCAGTTTAGTGGGGACCCAGTACTTC.

This clonotype has only a few counts. The rearrangement links TRBV20-1 to TRBJ2-4; D may be TRBD1 (5 bases). CDR1 is DFQATT and CDR2 is SNEGSKA in the germline V gene (reference sequence). V dropped 3 bases and J dropped 13 bases, with 19 bases sitting between them. The CDR3 is 13 residues long. The CDR3 reads CSARPTGVALQYF. CDR3 sequence (DNA): TGCAGTGCTAGGCCTACAGGAGTGGCCCTCCAGTACTTC.

This clonotype showed up many times. The CDR3 bases are TGTGCCAGCAGGGACGGCACAATCAATCAGCCCCAGCATTTT. It yields the protein CASRDGTINQPQHF. The rearrangement joins TRBV6-1 to TRBJ1-5; no clear D gene. The ends were cut back, 6 bases at V and 3 bases at J, with 12 bases in the middle. In germline, CDR1 is MNHNS, CDR2 SASEGT. The CDR3 is 14 residues long.

This clonotype appeared many times. CDR3 coding DNA: TGTGCCATCAGTGAAATTGCGGGAAACTACAATGAGCAGTTCTTC. This gives the protein CAISEIAGNYNEQFF. This chain uses TRBV10-3 with TRBJ2-1, with D tentatively TRBD2 (6 bases). The germline V gene encodes CDR1 ENHRY and CDR2 SYGVKD. Trimming took off 3 bases at V and 3 bases at J, with 12 bases between the two ends. The CDR3 consists of 15 residues.

This clonotype occurred many times. J is TRBJ2-5 and V is TRBV5-1, with D possibly being TRBD2 (5 bases). From germline, CDR1 is SGHRS and CDR2 YFSETQ. The CDR3 has 13 residues. V was trimmed by 4 bases and J by 3 bases, leaving 10 bases between them. The CDR3 sequence: CASSPLAKETQYF. CDR3 DNA sequence: TGCGCCAGCAGCCCCCTAGCAAAAGAGACCCAGTACTTC. The whole variable domain, filled in from reference TRBV5-1 and TRBJ2-5, reads KAGVTQTPRYLIKTRGQQVTLSCSPISGHRSVSWYQQTPGQGLQFLFEYFSETQRNKGNFPGRFSGRQFSNSRSEMNVSTLELGDSALYLCASSPLAKETQYFGPGTRLLVL.

This sequence joins TRBV5-4 and TRBJ2-7; the match to TRBD2 covers 10 bases. Looked up from germline, CDR1 is SGHNT and CDR2 is YYREEE (reference sequence). V was clipped by 3 bases and J by 4 bases; unmatched bases: 4. The CDR3 extends over 14 amino acids. The chain's CDR3 is CASSSSSGGYEQYF. In nucleotides, the CDR3 is TGTGCCAGCAGCTCTTCTAGCGGGGGTTACGAGCAGTACTTC.

Many counts were recorded for this clonotype. The rearrangement links TRBV11-2 to TRBJ2-1; the match to TRBD1 covers 9 bases. V lost 4 bases to trimming and J lost 6 bases; unmatched junction nucleotides: 4. CDR3 length equals 14 residues. CDR1 is SGHAT and CDR2 is FQNNGV in the germline V gene. CDR3 sequence (DNA): TGTGCCAGCAGCTCCCACAGGGGGCCCAATGAGCAGTTCTTC. Protein: CASSSHRGPNEQFF.

This clonotype was detected many times. CDR3 sequence: CASSLALVNYEQYF. CDR3 nucleotide sequence: TGTGCCAGCAGCTTAGCGCTAGTGAACTACGAGCAGTACTTC. This rearrangement joins TRBV7-2 to TRBJ2-7, with D unresolved. Trimming removed 0 bases from V and 3 bases from J, with 9 bases in between. From germline, CDR1 is SGHTA and CDR2 FQGNSA. The CDR3 extends over 14 amino acids. The entire variable domain, with the rest obtained from reference TRBV7-2 and TRBJ2-7, is as follows: GAGVSQSPSNKVTEKGKDVELRCDPISGHTALYWYRQSLGQGLEFLIYFQGNSAPDKSGLPSDRFSAERTGGSVSTLTIQRTQQEDSAVYLCASSLALVNYEQYFGPGTRLTVT.

This chain uses TRBV29-1 with TRBJ2-6; no clear D. This CDR3 has 15 amino acids. Deletions cut 5 bases from V and 0 bases from J, with 11 bases between. Per the germline V gene, CDR1 is SQVTM and CDR2 is ANQGSEA. The CDR3 here is CSVRAGRSGANVLTF. In DNA, the CDR3 is TGCAGCGTTCGCGCCGGGCGCTCTGGGGCCAACGTCCTGACTTTC.